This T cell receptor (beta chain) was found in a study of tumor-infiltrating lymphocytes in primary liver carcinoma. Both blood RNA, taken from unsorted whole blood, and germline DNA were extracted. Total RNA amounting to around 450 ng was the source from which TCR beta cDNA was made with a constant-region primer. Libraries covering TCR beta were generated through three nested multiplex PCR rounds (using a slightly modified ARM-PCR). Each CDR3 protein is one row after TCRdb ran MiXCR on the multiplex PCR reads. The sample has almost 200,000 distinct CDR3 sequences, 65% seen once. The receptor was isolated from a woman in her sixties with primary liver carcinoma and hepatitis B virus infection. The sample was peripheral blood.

CDR3 in DNA: TGCAGTGCTAGAAGACAGGAACTAAACACCGGGGAGCTGTTTTTT. Amino acids: CSARRQELNTGELFF. This chain joins TRBV20-1 and TRBJ2-2; D is perhaps TRBD1 (6 bases). CDR1 DFQATT and CDR2 SNEGSKA come from the germline V gene (reference sequence). The CDR3 covers 15 residues. Trimming left V 2 bases short and J 2 bases short, with 12 bases between.